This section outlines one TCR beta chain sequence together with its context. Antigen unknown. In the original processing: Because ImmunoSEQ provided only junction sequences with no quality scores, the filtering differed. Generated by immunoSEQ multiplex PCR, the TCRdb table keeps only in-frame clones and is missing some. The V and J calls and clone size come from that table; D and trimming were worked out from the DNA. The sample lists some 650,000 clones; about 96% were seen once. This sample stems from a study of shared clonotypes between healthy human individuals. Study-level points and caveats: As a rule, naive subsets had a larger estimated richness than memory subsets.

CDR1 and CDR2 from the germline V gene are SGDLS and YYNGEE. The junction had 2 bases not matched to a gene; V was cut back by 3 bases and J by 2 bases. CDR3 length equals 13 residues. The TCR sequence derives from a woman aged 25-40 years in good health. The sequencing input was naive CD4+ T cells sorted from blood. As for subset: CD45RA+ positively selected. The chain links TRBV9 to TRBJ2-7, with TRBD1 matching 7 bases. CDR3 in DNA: TGTGCCAGCAGCGCCCAGGGGGCCTACGAGCAGTACTTC. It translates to CASSAQGAYEQYF.